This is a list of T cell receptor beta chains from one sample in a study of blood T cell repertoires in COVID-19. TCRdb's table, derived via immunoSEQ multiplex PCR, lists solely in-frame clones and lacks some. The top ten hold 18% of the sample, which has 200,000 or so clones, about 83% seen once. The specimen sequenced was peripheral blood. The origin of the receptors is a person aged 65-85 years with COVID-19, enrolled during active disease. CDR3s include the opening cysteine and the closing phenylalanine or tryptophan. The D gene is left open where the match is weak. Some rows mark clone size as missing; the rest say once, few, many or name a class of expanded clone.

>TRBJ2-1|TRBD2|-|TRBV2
CASAAGLAVKQFF
TGTGCCAGCGCAGCGGGGCTAGCGGTAAAGCAGTTCTTC
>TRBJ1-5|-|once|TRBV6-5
CASSYRAGDNQPQHF
TGTGCCAGCAGTTACAGGGCGGGGGACAATCAGCCCCAGCATTTT
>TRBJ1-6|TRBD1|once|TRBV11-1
CASSLHSGGTSPLHF
TGTGCCAGCAGCTTACACTCAGGGGGCACCTCACCCCTCCACTTT
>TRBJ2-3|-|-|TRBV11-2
CASSLVGGGTDTQYF
TGTGCCAGCAGCTTAGTTGGCGGGGGCACAGATACGCAGTATTTT
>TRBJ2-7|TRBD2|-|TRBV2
CASSARLAGSSYEQYF
TGTGCCAGCAGTGCAAGACTAGCGGGGAGTTCCTACGAGCAGTACTTC
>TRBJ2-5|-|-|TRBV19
CASSILGEETQYF
TGTGCCAGTAGTATTTTAGGGGAAGAGACCCAGTACTTC
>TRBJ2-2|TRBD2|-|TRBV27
CASTAGNTGELFF
TGTGCCAGCACAGCGGGAAACACCGGGGAGCTGTTTTTT
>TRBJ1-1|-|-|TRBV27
CASSTGWGNTEAFF
TGTGCCAGCAGCACAGGGTGGGGGAACACTGAAGCTTTCTTT
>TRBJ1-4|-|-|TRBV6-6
CASTGSLREKLFF
TGTGCCAGCACGGGTTCCCTTCGTGAAAAACTGTTTTTT
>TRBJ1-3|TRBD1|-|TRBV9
CASSVLGQVSGNTIYF
TGTGCCAGCAGCGTATTGGGACAGGTCTCTGGAAACACCATATATTTT
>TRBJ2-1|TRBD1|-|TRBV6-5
CASKLSRGRVEQFF
TGTGCCAGCAAGCTTAGCAGGGGGCGCGTTGAGCAGTTCTTC
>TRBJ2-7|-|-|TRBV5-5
CASSLGEGRSYEQYF
TGTGCCAGCAGCTTGGGAGAGGGTAGGTCCTACGAGCAGTACTTC
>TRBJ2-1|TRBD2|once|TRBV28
CASMVLAGDTVINEQFF
TGTGCCAGCATGGTGCTAGCGGGAGATACGGTTATTAATGAGCAGTTCTTC
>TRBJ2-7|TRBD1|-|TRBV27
CASSLSGQGSDEQYF
TGTGCCAGCAGTTTATCGGGACAGGGATCCGACGAGCAGTACTTC
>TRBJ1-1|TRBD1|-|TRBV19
CASSSQGWVTEAFF
TGTGCCAGTAGTTCACAGGGGTGGGTCACTGAAGCTTTCTTT
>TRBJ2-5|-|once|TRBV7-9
CASSFRQGLRETQYF
TGTGCCAGCAGCTTCCGGCAGGGGTTGCGAGAGACCCAGTACTTC
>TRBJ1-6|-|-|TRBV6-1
CASSEVIYSPLHF
TGTGCCAGCAGTGAAGTTATCTATTCACCCCTCCACTTT
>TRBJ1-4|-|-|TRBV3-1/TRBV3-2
CASSHSKEKLFF
TGTGCCAGCAGCCATTCAAAAGAAAAACTGTTTTTT
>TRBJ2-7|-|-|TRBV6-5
CASSIPGERSYEQYF
TGTGCCAGCAGTATTCCAGGGGAACGCTCCTACGAGCAGTACTTC
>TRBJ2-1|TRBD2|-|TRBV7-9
CASSLGTSGFYNEQFF
TGTGCCAGCAGCTTAGGGACTAGCGGGTTTTACAATGAGCAGTTCTTC